The present TCR beta chain was sequenced within a study of graft-versus-host responses after intestinal transplantation. General study findings and limits: Present in recipient marrow, GvH clones included some that appeared first in ileum or blood.

Measured with immunoSEQ multiplex PCR; TCRdb has only the in-frame clones, and not every one. The data contain tens of thousands of clones, roughly two fifths of them singletons. Labeling with CFSE marked 200,000 or so responder cells, which were plated with 200,000 or so irradiated, violet-dye-labeled stimulator cells. Responder CD3+CD4+ and CD3+CD8+ cells that were proliferating and CFSE-low were sorted after the reaction. Trimming cost V 6 bases and J 4 bases, with 6 bases left between them. The CDR3 sequence is 11 residues long. CDR1 WSHSY and CDR2 SAAADI come from the germline V gene. The sample in question was alloreactive CD8+ T cells from a mixed lymphocyte reaction culture, obtained before transplantation. Subset specified: CFSE-low proliferating T cells sorted from roughly six-day pre-transplant mixed lymphocyte reaction (GvH or HvG direction). This sequence joins TRBV10-2 and TRBJ1-2; weak D call: TRBD1 (5 bases). The TCR originated in a human patient who was an organ donor for intestinal transplantation. The CDR3 loop is CASRTGYGYTF. The CDR3 DNA is TGCGCCAGCAGAACAGGCTATGGCTACACCTTC.